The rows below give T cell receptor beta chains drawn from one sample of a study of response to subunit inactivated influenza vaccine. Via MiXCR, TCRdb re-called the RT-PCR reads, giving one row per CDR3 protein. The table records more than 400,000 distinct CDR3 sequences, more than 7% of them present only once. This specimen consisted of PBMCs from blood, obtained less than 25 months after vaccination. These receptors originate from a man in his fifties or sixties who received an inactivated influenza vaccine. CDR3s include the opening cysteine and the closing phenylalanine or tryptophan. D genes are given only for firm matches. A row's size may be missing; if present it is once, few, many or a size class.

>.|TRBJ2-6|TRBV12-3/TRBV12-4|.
CASRVGSSGANVLTF
TGTGCCAGCAGGGTTGGGAGCTCTGGGGCCAACGTCCTGACTTTC
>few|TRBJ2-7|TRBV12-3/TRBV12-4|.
CASSRNRGSYEQYF
TGTGCCAGCAGTCGTAATAGGGGCTCCTACGAGCAGTACTTC
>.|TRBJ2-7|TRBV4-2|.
CASSQGRQGTYEQYF
TGTGCCAGCAGCCAAGGGCGGCAGGGTACCTACGAGCAGTACTTC
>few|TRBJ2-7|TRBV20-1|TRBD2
CSARVSGSSYEQYF
TGCAGTGCTAGGGTTAGCGGGAGCTCCTACGAGCAGTACTTC
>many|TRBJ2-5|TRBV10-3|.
CAIREPPHETQYF
TGTGCCATCAGGGAGCCGCCCCACGAGACCCAGTACTTC
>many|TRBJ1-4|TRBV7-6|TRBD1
CASSDQTGDEKLFF
TGTGCCAGCAGCGACCAGACAGGGGATGAAAAACTGTTTTTT
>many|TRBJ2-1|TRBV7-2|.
CASSHKRLSSYNEQFF
TGTGCCAGCAGCCATAAGCGCCTTAGCTCCTACAATGAGCAGTTCTTC
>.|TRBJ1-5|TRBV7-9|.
CASSLVADGGSPQHF
TGTGCCAGCAGCTTAGTAGCGGACGGCGGTTCGCCCCAGCATTTT
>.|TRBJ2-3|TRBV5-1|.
CASGTSHTDTQYF
TGCGCCAGCGGGACATCTCACACAGATACGCAGTATTTT
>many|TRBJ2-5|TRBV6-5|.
CASRGMIGTQYF
TGTGCCAGCAGGGGGATGATTGGGACCCAGTACTTC
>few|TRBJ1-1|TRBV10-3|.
CAISESGGRKITEAFF
TGTGCCATCAGTGAGTCTGGGGGGCGCAAGATCACTGAAGCTTTCTTT
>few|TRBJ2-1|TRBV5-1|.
CASSPRRAYNEQFF
TGCGCCAGCAGCCCCAGACGCGCCTACAATGAGCAGTTCTTC
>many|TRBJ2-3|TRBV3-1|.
CASSHRGTDTQYF
TGTGCCAGCAGCCACCGGGGCACAGATACGCAGTATTTT
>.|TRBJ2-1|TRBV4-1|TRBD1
CASSQDEGGAYNEQFF
TGCGCCAGCAGCCAAGATGAAGGGGGCGCCTACAATGAGCAGTTCTTC
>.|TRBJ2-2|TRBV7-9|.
CASSFSSETGELFF
TGTGCCAGCAGCTTTTCGAGCGAAACCGGGGAGCTGTTTTTT
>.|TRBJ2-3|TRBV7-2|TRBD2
CASSTVGTSGTTDTQYF
TGTGCCAGCAGCACCGTGGGGACTAGCGGGACCACAGATACGCAGTATTTT
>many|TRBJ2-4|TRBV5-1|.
CASSGGGQSDIQYF
TGCGCCAGCAGCGGGGGGGGACAGTCAGACATTCAGTACTTC
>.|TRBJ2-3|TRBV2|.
CASSEIDTQYF
TGTGCCAGCAGTGAAATCGATACGCAGTATTTT